One sample yielded the 24 T cell receptor beta chains listed below, sequenced in a study of cytomegalovirus exposure and HLA in healthy donors. The PCR used 60 Vbeta and 13 Jbeta primers. The protocol was immunoSEQ multiplex PCR, while the TCRdb copy is restricted to in-frame clones and leaves out a portion. This table has tens of thousands of clones, 65% to 85% appearing once. The material sequenced was PBMCs. These receptor sequences come from a man between 25 and 39 years old in good health and CMV-seronegative.

The chain carries TRBV7-9 and TRBJ1-1; the D is unclear. CDR1 is SEHNR and CDR2 is FQNEAQ in the germline V gene (reference sequence). CDR3 length: 14 residues. V was cut by 5 bases and J by 5 bases, with 15 bases left in between. The CDR3 coding sequence is TGTGCCAGCAGCGGAGTGACACTAGATACTGAAGCTTTCTTT. Translation: CASSGVTLDTEAFF.

This chain joins TRBV19 and TRBJ2-7; 9 bases fit TRBD1. CDR3 length: 15 amino acids. With 3 bases clipped from V and 0 bases from J, the junction kept 3 bases outside the gene matches. The germline V gene has CDR1 LNHDA and CDR2 SQIVND (reference sequence). For the CDR3, the DNA is TGTGCCAGTAGTATCCGGACAGGGGTCTCCTACGAGCAGTACTTC. Its protein is CASSIRTGVSYEQYF.

The chain carries TRBV6-6 and TRBJ1-5; the D gene is possibly TRBD1 (5 bases). Trimming removed 0 bases at V and 5 bases at J, with 14 bases between. This CDR3 has 16 amino acids. Germline assignment: CDR1 MNHNY and CDR2 SVGAGI (reference sequence). The CDR3 DNA sequence: TGTGCCAGCAGTTACTCTGGTGGACAAGGGGATCAGCCCCAGCATTTT. Its protein is CASSYSGGQGDQPQHF.

CDR3 coding DNA: TGTGCCTGGAGTGTAAGCCCCACAGGGGGCGAGTCACCCCTCCACTTT. Its translation: CAWSVSPTGGESPLHF. V usage is TRBV30 and J usage is TRBJ1-6; 9 bases match TRBD1. V shed 0 bases and J 10 bases; nucleotides not matched to a gene: 10. This CDR3 spans 16 amino acids. Germline values: CDR1 GTSNPN, CDR2 SVGIG (reference sequence). The full variable domain, in which reference TRBV30 and TRBJ1-6 provide the parts outside the CDR3, is SQTIHQWPATLVQPVGSPLSLECTVEGTSNPNLYWYRQAAGRGLQLLFYSVGIGQISSEVPQNLSASRPQDRQFILSSKKLLLSDSGFYLCAWSVSPTGGESPLHFGNGTRLTVT.

This clone was seen a single time. CDR3 residues: CASSPRWTGSKNTEAFF. Here the CDR3 DNA reads TGTGCCAGCAGCCCCCGTTGGACAGGGAGTAAGAACACTGAAGCTTTCTTT. This chain links TRBV9 with TRBJ1-1; 8 positions match TRBD1. From germline, CDR1 is SGDLS and CDR2 YYNGEE. The junction had 12 bases not matched to a gene; V was cut back by 4 bases and J by 1 base. This CDR3 has 17 residues.

CDR3 residues: CASSSGEYSPLHF. CDR3 coding DNA: TGTGCCAGCAGCTCAGGGGAATATTCACCCCTCCACTTT. J is TRBJ1-6 and V is TRBV6-5; D perhaps matches TRBD1 (6 bases). Trimming shortened V by 6 bases and J by 8 bases, and 11 bases separated the two germline ends. There are 13 residues in the CDR3. Germline CDR1 MNHEY, CDR2 SVGAGI.

CDR3 protein: CASSTGHASNSPLHF. The CDR3 DNA is TGCGCCAGCAGCACGGGACATGCTAGTAATTCACCCCTCCACTTT. V and J are TRBV5-1 and TRBJ1-6; maybe TRBD1 (6 bases). V lost 4 bases, J lost 6 bases, and 14 bases lay in between. Per the germline V gene, CDR1 is SGHRS and CDR2 is YFSETQ. The CDR3 totals 15 residues. The entire variable domain, with the rest obtained from reference TRBV5-1 and TRBJ1-6, is as follows: KAGVTQTPRYLIKTRGQQVTLSCSPISGHRSVSWYQQTPGQGLQFLFEYFSETQRNKGNFPGRFSGRQFSNSRSEMNVSTLELGDSALYLCASSTGHASNSPLHFGNGTRLTVT.

This chain joins TRBV25-1 and TRBJ1-2, with D tentatively TRBD1 (6 bases). The CDR3 spans 15 residues. V was clipped by 3 bases and J by 8 bases, with 19 bases between them. CDR1 MGHDK and CDR2 SYGVNS come from the germline V gene. The CDR3 coding sequence is TGTGCCAGCAGTGACCCTCTTACAGGGATGAGAGGCTACACCTTC. Translated: CASSDPLTGMRGYTF.

The chain joins TRBV7-2 to TRBJ2-7; tentatively, D is TRBD2 (5 bases). The CDR3 consists of 13 residues. Germline lookup yields CDR1 SGHTA and CDR2 FQGNSA. Trimming took off 5 bases at V and 4 bases at J, with 12 bases between the two ends. The CDR3 bases are TGTGCCAGCAGCATCGTGAGGGAATACGAGCAGTACTTC. It is translated as CASSIVREYEQYF.

V and J are TRBV5-1 and TRBJ1-6; 9 bases agree with TRBD1. Germline V gene data show CDR1 as SGHRS and CDR2 as YFSETQ. The length of the CDR3 is 15 residues. The trim removed 0 bases at V and 13 bases at J, leaving 8 bases unmatched. CDR3 residues: CASSLGTGVPRPLHF. DNA of the CDR3: TGCGCCAGCAGCTTGGGGACAGGGGTACCCCGTCCCCTCCACTTT. Looking up the rest from reference TRBV5-1 and TRBJ1-6 gives the full variable domain: KAGVTQTPRYLIKTRGQQVTLSCSPISGHRSVSWYQQTPGQGLQFLFEYFSETQRNKGNFPGRFSGRQFSNSRSEMNVSTLELGDSALYLCASSLGTGVPRPLHFGNGTRLTVT.

This chain connects TRBV13 to TRBJ2-3, with 10 bases matching TRBD2. Germline assignment: CDR1 PRHDT and CDR2 FYEKMQ (reference sequence). The CDR3 has 16 residues. V lost 4 bases and J lost 0; bases outside the gene matches: 4. The CDR3 spells CASSSRTSGSTDTQYF. DNA of the CDR3: TGTGCCAGCAGCTCACGGACTAGCGGTAGCACAGATACGCAGTATTTT.

This clone was detected only a few times. CDR3 DNA sequence: TGTGCCATTAGTCGACAGGGGAACACTGAAGCTTTCTTT. Protein sequence: CAISRQGNTEAFF. This chain links TRBV10-3 with TRBJ1-1; 7 bases agree with TRBD1. CDR1 and CDR2 from the germline V gene are ENHRY and SYGVKD. The junction had 5 bases not matched to a gene; V was cut back by 9 bases and J by 1 base. The CDR3 length is 13 residues.

V usage is TRBV28 and J usage is TRBJ1-1, with D perhaps matching TRBD1 (5 bases). The CDR3 extends over 12 amino acids. V dropped 4 bases and J dropped 11 bases, with 14 bases sitting between them. The V gene's germline CDR1 is MDHEN and CDR2 SYDVKM. For the CDR3, the DNA is TGTGCCAGCAGTTCAGGGTTGGTAACGGCTTTCTTT. Translated, it gives CASSSGLVTAFF.

The rearrangement uses TRBV15 and TRBJ2-5; 10 bases line up with TRBD2. V was pared by 1 base and J by 5 bases, with 7 bases of the junction left unmatched. Germline-derived CDR1 and CDR2 are LNHNV and YYDKDF (reference sequence). The CDR3 covers 16 residues. Here the CDR3 DNA reads TGTGCCACCAGCAGAGTAGCGGGGGGTGTTTTGGAGACCCAGTACTTC. This translates into CATSRVAGGVLETQYF. Looking up the rest from reference TRBV15 and TRBJ2-5 gives the full variable domain: DAMVIQNPRYQVTQFGKPVTLSCSQTLNHNVMYWYQQKSSQAPKLLFHYYDKDFNNEADTPDNFQSRRPNTSFCFLDIRSPGLGDTAMYLCATSRVAGGVLETQYFGPGTRLLVL.

This sequence joins TRBV6-5 and TRBJ1-3; a weak D match, TRBD1 (6 bases). CDR1 and CDR2 (germline): MNHEY, SVGAGI. This CDR3 contains 14 residues. Trimming pared 10 bases from V and 0 bases from J, leaving 13 bases between. In DNA form, the CDR3 reads TGTGCCACACGGACAGAGAACTCTGGAAACACCATATATTTT. Translating gives CATRTENSGNTIYF.

The chain combines TRBV19 with TRBJ1-1; no reliable D call. The V end lost 9 bases, the J end lost 3 bases, and 8 bases lay between the germline ends. CDR1 is LNHDA and CDR2 is SQIVND in the germline V gene (reference sequence). This CDR3 has 11 amino acids. This CDR3 reads CASGMYTEAFF. DNA for the CDR3: TGTGCCAGCGGTATGTACACTGAAGCTTTCTTT. Variable domain in full (rest from reference TRBV19 and TRBJ1-1): DGGITQSPKYLFRKEGQNVTLSCEQNLNHDAMYWYRQDPGQGLRLIYYSQIVNDFQKGDIAEGYSVSREKKESFPLTVTSAQKNPTAFYLCASGMYTEAFFGQGTRLTVV.

This chain connects TRBV9 to TRBJ2-2; 10 bases are shared with TRBD1. Germline-derived CDR1 and CDR2 are SGDLS and YYNGEE. The CDR3 is 15 amino acids. The J segment lost 4 bases and the V segment lost 2 bases, leaving 2 bases of the junction unmatched. The CDR3 protein is CASSVGTGATGELFF. DNA of the CDR3: TGTGCCAGCAGCGTCGGGACAGGGGCCACCGGGGAGCTGTTTTTT.

The chain uses TRBV11-2 and TRBJ2-7; 8 bases are a match to TRBD2. The V gene end was trimmed by 5 bases and the J gene end by 2 bases; junction bases not matched to a gene: 11. Germline CDR1 is SGHAT and CDR2 is FQNNGV. The CDR3 spans 16 residues. The CDR3 DNA reads TGTGCCAGCAGCACAGATACCGGGGGGGAAGCCTACGAGCAGTACTTC. Translated, it gives CASSTDTGGEAYEQYF.

The chain joins TRBV11-2 to TRBJ2-6, with a weak D call TRBD2 (5 bases). V was trimmed by 5 bases and J by 0 bases, leaving 8 bases between them. This CDR3 is built from 15 residues. Per the germline V gene, CDR1 is SGHAT and CDR2 is FQNNGV. The CDR3 DNA reads as TGTGCCAGCAGCGCCCGGGGCTCTGGGGCCAACGTCCTGACTTTC. Translated, it gives CASSARGSGANVLTF. Using reference TRBV11-2 and TRBJ2-6 for the parts outside the CDR3, the full variable domain is EAGVAQSPRYKIIEKRQSVAFWCNPISGHATLYWYQQILGQGPKLLIQFQNNGVVDDSQLPKDRFSAERLKGVDSTLKIQPAKLEDSAVYLCASSARGSGANVLTFGAGSRLTVL.

This clone was detected once. The chain employs TRBV5-4 and TRBJ2-5; possibly TRBD2 for D (6 bases). Germline V CDR1 and CDR2: SGHNT, YYREEE (reference sequence). The V end lost 0 bases, the J end lost 3 bases, and 12 bases lay between the germline ends. The length of the CDR3 is 15 residues. CDR3 in amino acids: CASSLVSSAKETQYF. The CDR3 DNA follows: TGTGCCAGCAGCTTGGTGTCTAGCGCCAAAGAGACCCAGTACTTC. The complete variable domain, with remaining parts taken from reference TRBV5-4 and TRBJ2-5, reads ETGVTQSPTHLIKTRGQQVTLRCSSQSGHNTVSWYQQALGQGPQFIFQYYREEENGRGNFPPRFSGLQFPNYSSELNVNALELDDSALYLCASSLVSSAKETQYFGPGTRLLVL.

This rearrangement joins TRBV29-1 to TRBJ1-2; tentative D call: TRBD1 (5 bases). Deletions cut 5 bases from V and 4 bases from J, with 17 bases between. Germline-derived CDR1 and CDR2 are SQVTM and ANQGSEA. The CDR3 sequence is 14 residues long. CDR3 loop: CSVSTTELSYGYTF. CDR3 bases: TGCAGCGTTTCCACGACAGAATTAAGCTATGGCTACACCTTC.

The rearrangement joins TRBV18 to TRBJ1-1; no firm D call. CDR1 is KGHSH and CDR2 is LQKENI in the germline V gene. The V and J ends lost 2 bases and 4 bases respectively, with 11 bases between them. The CDR3 contains 14 residues. In DNA form, the CDR3 reads TGTGCCAGCTCACCAGGCGGAGACTCCACTGAAGCTTTCTTT. This gives the protein CASSPGGDSTEAFF. Together with reference TRBV18 and TRBJ1-1, the CDR3 gives the full variable domain: NAGVMQNPRHLVRRRGQEARLRCSPMKGHSHVYWYRQLPEEGLKFMVYLQKENIIDESGMPKERFSAEFPKEGPSILRIQQVVRGDSAAYFCASSPGGDSTEAFFGQGTRLTVV.

V and J are TRBV5-1 and TRBJ2-3; D unclear. V lost 4 bases and J 0 bases, leaving 9 bases between the germline ends. CDR1 is SGHRS and CDR2 is YFSETQ in the germline V gene. CDR3 length equals 14 residues. The CDR3 spells CASSPGESTDTQYF. CDR3 DNA: TGCGCCAGCAGCCCGGGTGAGAGCACAGATACGCAGTATTTT.

Note on this clone: One junction end does not reproduce the germline sequence, and a read error may be involved. This chain links TRBV5-1 with TRBJ2-1; TRBD1 agrees at 10 bases. The length of the CDR3 is 15 residues. CDR1 is SGHRS, CDR2 YFSETQ, per germline. The CDR3 reads CASSLPGQGLSEQLF. In nucleotides, the CDR3 is TGCGCCAGCAGCTTACCGGGACAGGGGTTAAGTGAGCAGCTCTTC. Filled out from reference TRBV5-1 and TRBJ2-1, the complete variable domain reads KAGVTQTPRYLIKTRGQQVTLSCSPISGHRSVSWYQQTPGQGLQFLFEYFSETQRNKGNFPGRFSGRQFSNSRSEMNVSTLELGDSALYLCASSLPGQGLSEQLFGPGTRLTVL.